What follows describes a single TCR beta chain. Antigen specificity is unknown. The sample originates from a study of shared clonotypes between healthy human individuals. Study results and limitations: Researchers found naive subsets generally carried larger estimated richness than memory subsets.

V was shortened by 8 bases and J by 2 bases, with 22 bases between the two germline ends. The CDR3 extends over 17 amino acids. Germline loops: CDR1 MNHEY, CDR2 SMNVEV (reference sequence). The repertoire was sequenced with immunoSEQ multiplex PCR; TCRdb's copy has only in-frame clones and lacks some. Of about 2.4 million clones listed, over 85% are singletons. This receptor was identified in a man aged 18 to 30 in good health. The gene calls are TRBV27 and TRBJ2-1; maybe TRBD2 (6 bases). Sequencing used naive CD4+ T cells sorted from blood. The subset here: CD45RA+ positively selected. CDR3 sequence: CASRDSRSGLAYNEQFF. The DNA of the CDR3 is TGTGCCAGCCGGGACTCGCGGTCGGGGCTAGCCTACAATGAGCAGTTCTTC.